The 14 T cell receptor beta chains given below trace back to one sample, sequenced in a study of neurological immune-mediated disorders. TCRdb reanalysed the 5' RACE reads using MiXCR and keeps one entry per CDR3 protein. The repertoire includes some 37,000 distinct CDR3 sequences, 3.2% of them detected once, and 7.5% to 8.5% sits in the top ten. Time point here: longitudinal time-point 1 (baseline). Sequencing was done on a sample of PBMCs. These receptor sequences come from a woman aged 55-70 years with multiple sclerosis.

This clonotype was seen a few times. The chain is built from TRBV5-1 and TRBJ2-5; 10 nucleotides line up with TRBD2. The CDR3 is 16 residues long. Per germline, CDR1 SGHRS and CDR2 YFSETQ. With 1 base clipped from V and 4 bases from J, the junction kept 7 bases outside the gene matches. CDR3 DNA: TGCGCCAGCAGCTTGAGGGCTAGCGGGGGCCTAGAGACCCAGTACTTC. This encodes CASSLRASGGLETQYF.

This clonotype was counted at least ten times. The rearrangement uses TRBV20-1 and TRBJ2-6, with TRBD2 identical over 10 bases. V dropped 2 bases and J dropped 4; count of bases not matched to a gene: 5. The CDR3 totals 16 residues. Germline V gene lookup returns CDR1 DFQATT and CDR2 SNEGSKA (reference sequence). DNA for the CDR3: TGCAGTGCTAGATCTAGCGGGGGATCAGGGGCCAACGTCCTGACTTTC. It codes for CSARSSGGSGANVLTF.

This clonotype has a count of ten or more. The CDR3 spells CASRNPLAGVFNEQFF. The CDR3 nucleotides are TGCGCCAGCAGGAACCCACTAGCGGGGGTCTTCAATGAGCAGTTCTTC. V is TRBV5-1 and J is TRBJ2-1; 11 positions match TRBD2. With 5 bases clipped from V and 6 bases from J, the junction kept 10 bases outside the gene matches. Germline CDR1 reads SGHRS; CDR2 reads YFSETQ. The CDR3 runs to 16 residues. The whole variable domain, remainder taken from reference TRBV5-1 and TRBJ2-1, is KAGVTQTPRYLIKTRGQQVTLSCSPISGHRSVSWYQQTPGQGLQFLFEYFSETQRNKGNFPGRFSGRQFSNSRSEMNVSTLELGDSALYLCASRNPLAGVFNEQFFGPGTRLTVL.

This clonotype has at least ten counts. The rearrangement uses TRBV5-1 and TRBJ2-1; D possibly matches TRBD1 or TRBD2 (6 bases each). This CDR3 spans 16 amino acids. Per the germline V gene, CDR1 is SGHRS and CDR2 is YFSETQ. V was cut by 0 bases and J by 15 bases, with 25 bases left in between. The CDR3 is CASSLAEWGLRDKAFF. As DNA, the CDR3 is TGCGCCAGCAGCTTGGCCGAATGGGGACTCCGGGACAAGGCGTTCTTC.

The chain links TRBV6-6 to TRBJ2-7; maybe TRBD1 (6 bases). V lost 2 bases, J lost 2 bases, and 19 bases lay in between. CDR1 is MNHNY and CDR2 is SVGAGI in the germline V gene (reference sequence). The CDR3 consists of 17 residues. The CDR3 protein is CASSYPPGQLLTYEQYF. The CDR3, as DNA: TGTGCCAGCAGTTACCCACCTGGACAGCTTCTAACCTACGAGCAGTACTTC.

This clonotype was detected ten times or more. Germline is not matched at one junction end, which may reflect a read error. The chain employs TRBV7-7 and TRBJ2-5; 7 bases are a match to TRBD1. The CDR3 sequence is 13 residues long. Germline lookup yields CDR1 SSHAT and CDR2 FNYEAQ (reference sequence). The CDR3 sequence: CASSRDRQETQYF. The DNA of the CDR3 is TGTGCTAGCAGCCGGGACAGACAAGAGACCCAGTACTTC.

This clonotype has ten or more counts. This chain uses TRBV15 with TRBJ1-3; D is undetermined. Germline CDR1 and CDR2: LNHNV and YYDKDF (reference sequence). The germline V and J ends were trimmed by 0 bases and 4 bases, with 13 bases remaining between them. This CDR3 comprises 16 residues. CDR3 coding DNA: TGTGCCACCAGCAGAGATTTGACGGACGGCGGAAACACCATATATTTT. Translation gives CATSRDLTDGGNTIYF.

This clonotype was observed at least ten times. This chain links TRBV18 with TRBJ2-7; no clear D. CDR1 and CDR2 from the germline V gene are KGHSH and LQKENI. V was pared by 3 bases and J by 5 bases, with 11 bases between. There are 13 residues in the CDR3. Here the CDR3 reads CASSPVRADEQYF. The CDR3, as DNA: TGTGCCAGCTCACCTGTAAGGGCGGACGAGCAGTACTTC. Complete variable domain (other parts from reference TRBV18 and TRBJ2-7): NAGVMQNPRHLVRRRGQEARLRCSPMKGHSHVYWYRQLPEEGLKFMVYLQKENIIDESGMPKERFSAEFPKEGPSILRIQQVVRGDSAAYFCASSPVRADEQYFGPGTRLTVT.

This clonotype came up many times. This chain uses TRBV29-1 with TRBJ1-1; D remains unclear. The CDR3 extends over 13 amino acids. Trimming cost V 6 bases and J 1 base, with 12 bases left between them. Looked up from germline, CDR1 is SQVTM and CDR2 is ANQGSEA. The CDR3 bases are TGCAGCGTGAAACCTGACACGAACACTGAAGCTTTCTTT. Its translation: CSVKPDTNTEAFF.

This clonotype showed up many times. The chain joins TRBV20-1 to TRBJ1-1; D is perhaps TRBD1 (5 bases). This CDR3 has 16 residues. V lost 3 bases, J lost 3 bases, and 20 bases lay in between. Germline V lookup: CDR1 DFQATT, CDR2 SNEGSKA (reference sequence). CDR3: CSARQVGAVPDTEAFF. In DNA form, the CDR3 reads TGCAGTGCTAGGCAAGTCGGGGCGGTACCTGACACTGAAGCTTTCTTT.

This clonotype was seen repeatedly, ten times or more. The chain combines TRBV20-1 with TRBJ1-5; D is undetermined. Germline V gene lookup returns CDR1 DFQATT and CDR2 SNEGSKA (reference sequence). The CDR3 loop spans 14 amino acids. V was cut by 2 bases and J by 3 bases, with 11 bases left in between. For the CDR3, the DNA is TGCAGTGCTAGACCGGGGTGGGACAATCAGCCCCAGCATTTT. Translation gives CSARPGWDNQPQHF.

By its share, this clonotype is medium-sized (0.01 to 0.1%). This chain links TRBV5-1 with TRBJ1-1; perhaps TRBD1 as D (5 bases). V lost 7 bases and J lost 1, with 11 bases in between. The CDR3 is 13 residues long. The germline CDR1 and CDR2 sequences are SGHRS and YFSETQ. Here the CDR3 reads CASRTGPNTEAFF. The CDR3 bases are TGCGCCAGCCGAACAGGACCGAACACTGAAGCTTTCTTT.

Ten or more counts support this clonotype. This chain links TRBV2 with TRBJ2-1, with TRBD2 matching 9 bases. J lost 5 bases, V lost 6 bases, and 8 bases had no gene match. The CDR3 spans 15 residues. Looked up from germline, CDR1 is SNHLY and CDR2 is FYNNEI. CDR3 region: CASRPGTSLNNEQFF. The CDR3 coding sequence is TGTGCCAGCAGACCTGGGACTAGCTTAAACAATGAGCAGTTCTTC.

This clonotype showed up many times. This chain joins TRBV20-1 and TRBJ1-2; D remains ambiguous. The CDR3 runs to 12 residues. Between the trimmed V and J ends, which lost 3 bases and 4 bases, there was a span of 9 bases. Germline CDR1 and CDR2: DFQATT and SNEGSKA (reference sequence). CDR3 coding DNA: TGCAGTGCTAGGAAGGGAAGCTATGGCTACACCTTC. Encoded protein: CSARKGSYGYTF.